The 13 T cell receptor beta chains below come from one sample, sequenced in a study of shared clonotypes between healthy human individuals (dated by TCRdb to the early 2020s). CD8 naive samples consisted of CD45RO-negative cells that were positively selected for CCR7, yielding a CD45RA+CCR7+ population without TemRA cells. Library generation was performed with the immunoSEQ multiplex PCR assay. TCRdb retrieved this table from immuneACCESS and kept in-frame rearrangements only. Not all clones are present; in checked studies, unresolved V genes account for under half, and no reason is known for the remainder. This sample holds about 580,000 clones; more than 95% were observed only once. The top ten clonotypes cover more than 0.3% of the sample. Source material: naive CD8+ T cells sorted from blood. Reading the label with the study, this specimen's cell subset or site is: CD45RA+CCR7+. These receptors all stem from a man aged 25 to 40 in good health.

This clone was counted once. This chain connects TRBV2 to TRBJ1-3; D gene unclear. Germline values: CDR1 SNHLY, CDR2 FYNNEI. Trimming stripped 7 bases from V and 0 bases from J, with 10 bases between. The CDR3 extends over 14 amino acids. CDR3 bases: TGTGCCAGCAATGGACGGGGCTCTGGAAACACCATATATTTT. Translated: CASNGRGSGNTIYF.

As DNA, the CDR3 is TGTGCCAGTAGTACAAGACATCATTCGAAAGCAAATACGCAGTATTTT. Protein: CASSTRHHSKANTQYF. V usage is TRBV19 and J usage is TRBJ2-3; D is ambiguous. The V gene's germline CDR1 is LNHDA and CDR2 SQIVND (reference sequence). V was trimmed by 4 bases and J by 7 bases, leaving 21 bases between them. This CDR3 is built from 16 residues.

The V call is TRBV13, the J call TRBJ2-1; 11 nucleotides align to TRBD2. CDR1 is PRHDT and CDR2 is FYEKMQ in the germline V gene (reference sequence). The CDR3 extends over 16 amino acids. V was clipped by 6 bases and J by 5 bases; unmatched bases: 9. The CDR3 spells CASRKTSGVSDNEQFF. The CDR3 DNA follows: TGTGCCAGCAGAAAGACTAGCGGGGTTAGTGACAATGAGCAGTTCTTC.

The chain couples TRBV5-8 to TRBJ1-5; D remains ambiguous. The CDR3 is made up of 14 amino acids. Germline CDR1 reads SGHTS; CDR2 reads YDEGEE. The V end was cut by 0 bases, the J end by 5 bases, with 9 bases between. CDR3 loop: CASSLVRQDQPQHF. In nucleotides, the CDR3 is TGTGCCAGCAGCTTGGTCAGGCAAGATCAGCCCCAGCATTTT.

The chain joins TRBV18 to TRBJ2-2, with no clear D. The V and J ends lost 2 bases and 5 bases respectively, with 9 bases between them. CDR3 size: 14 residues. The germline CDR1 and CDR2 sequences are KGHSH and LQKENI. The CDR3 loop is CASSPSSGTGELFF. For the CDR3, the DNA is TGTGCCAGCTCACCATCTTCAGGTACCGGGGAGCTGTTTTTT.

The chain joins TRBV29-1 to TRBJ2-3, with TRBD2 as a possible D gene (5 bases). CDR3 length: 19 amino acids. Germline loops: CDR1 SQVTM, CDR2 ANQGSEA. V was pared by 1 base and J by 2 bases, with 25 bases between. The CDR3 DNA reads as TGCAGCGTTGAAGGCGGACTTACAGATAAGATGGCGACCACAGATACGCAGTATTTT. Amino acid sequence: CSVEGGLTDKMATTDTQYF.

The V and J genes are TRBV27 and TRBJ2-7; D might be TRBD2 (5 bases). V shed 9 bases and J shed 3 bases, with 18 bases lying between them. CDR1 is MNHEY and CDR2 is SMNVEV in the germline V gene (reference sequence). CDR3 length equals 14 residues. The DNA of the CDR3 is TGTGCCAGTAAGGACTCTCTGAGGGACTACGAGCAGTACTTC. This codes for CASKDSLRDYEQYF.

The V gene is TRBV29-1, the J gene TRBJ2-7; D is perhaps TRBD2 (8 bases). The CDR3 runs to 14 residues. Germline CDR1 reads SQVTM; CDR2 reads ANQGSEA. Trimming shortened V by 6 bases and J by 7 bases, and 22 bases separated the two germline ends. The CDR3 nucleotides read TGCAGCGTGGGAGGGACAGCGGGGGCGGAGGAGCAGTACTTC. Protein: CSVGGTAGAEEQYF.

Here the CDR3 DNA reads TGCGCCAGCAGCCAAGGTGGCAGGTCGACAGATACGCAGTATTTT. Protein sequence: CASSQGGRSTDTQYF. The rearrangement links TRBV4-1 to TRBJ2-3; no definite D call. This CDR3 has 15 amino acids. V was cut by 1 base and J by 3 bases, with 11 bases left in between. CDR1 MGHRA and CDR2 YSYEKL come from the germline V gene.

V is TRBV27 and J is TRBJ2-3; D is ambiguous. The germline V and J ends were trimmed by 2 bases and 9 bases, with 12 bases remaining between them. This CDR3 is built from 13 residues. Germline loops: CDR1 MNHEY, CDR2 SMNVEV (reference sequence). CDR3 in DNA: TGTGCCAGCAGTTTAAACTCCCTCGGGACGCAGTATTTT. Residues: CASSLNSLGTQYF.

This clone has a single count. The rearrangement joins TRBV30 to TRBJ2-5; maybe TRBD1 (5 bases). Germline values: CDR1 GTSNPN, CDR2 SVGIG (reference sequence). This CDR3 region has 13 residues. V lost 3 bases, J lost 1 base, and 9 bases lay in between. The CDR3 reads CAWSLGVQETQYF. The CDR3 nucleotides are TGTGCCTGGAGCTTAGGGGTCCAAGAGACCCAGTACTTC.

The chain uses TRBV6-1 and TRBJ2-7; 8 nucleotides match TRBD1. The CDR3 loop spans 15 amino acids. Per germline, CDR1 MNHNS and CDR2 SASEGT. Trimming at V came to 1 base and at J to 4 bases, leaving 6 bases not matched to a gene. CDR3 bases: TGTGCCAGCAGTGAAGGTCCGACAGGGGCTTACGAGCAGTACTTC. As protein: CASSEGPTGAYEQYF.

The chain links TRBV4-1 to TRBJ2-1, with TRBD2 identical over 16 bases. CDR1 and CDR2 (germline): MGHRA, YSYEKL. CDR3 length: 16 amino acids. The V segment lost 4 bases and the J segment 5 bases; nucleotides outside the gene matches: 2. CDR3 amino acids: CASSLGTSGRDNEQFF. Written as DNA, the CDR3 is TGCGCCAGCAGCCTCGGGACTAGCGGGAGGGACAATGAGCAGTTCTTC.